Below are 23 T cell receptor beta chains sequenced from a single sample in a study of T cell responses to AZD1222 COVID-19 vaccine. The protocol was immunoSEQ multiplex PCR, while the TCRdb copy is restricted to in-frame clones and leaves out a portion. This sample has 75,000 to 100,000 clones, with 70% to 90% found just once. Here the sequenced sample was peripheral blood, taken on day 0 of MenACWY control vaccination. The receptor source for this set is an adult in good health.

This clone was detected a few times. The chain combines TRBV4-2 with TRBJ1-2; D not resolved. The CDR3 sequence is 15 residues long. Deletions cut 0 bases from V and 8 bases from J, with 16 bases between. Germline loops: CDR1 LGHNA, CDR2 YNFKEQ. The CDR3 DNA follows: TGTGCCAGCAGCCAAGATTATGGCAGTGCGGGCGGCTACACCTTC. This encodes CASSQDYGSAGGYTF.

The chain couples TRBV29-1 to TRBJ1-4, with TRBD1 matching 7 bases. Germline V CDR1 and CDR2: SQVTM, ANQGSEA. After removal of 4 bases from V and 5 bases from J, the junction contained 1 base not matched to a gene. This CDR3 spans 12 amino acids. This CDR3 is CSVGRGNEKLFF. CDR3 sequence (DNA): TGCAGCGTTGGCAGGGGGAATGAAAAACTGTTTTTT.

The chain links TRBV6-5 to TRBJ1-1, with 7 bases that match TRBD1. The CDR3 is made up of 15 amino acids. Germline CDR1 is MNHEY and CDR2 is SVGAGI. The V gene end was trimmed by 5 bases and the J gene end by 3 bases; junction bases not matched to a gene: 9. CDR3 nucleotides: TGTGCCAGCAGTCAGGGACAGCTGATCGACACTGAAGCTTTCTTT. It codes for CASSQGQLIDTEAFF.

This clone was seen only once. The chain joins TRBV19 to TRBJ1-1; D is perhaps TRBD1 (5 bases). Germline-derived CDR1 and CDR2 are LNHDA and SQIVND (reference sequence). The V and J ends lost 3 bases and 4 bases respectively, with 15 bases between them. The CDR3 is made up of 15 amino acids. The CDR3 nucleotides are TGTGCCAGTAGTATGGGCCTTCTGGGGGGCACTGAAGCTTTCTTT. Amino acid sequence: CASSMGLLGGTEAFF.

The rearrangement uses TRBV18 and TRBJ1-5; D is ambiguous. The CDR3 loop spans 16 amino acids. Trimming took 4 bases from V and 2 from J, leaving 15 bases between them. Per the germline V gene, CDR1 is KGHSH and CDR2 is LQKENI. As DNA, the CDR3 is TGTGCCAGCTCACTACAGCGGGATGGGGGCAATCAGCCCCAGCATTTT. Encoded protein: CASSLQRDGGNQPQHF. Full variable domain (remainder filled in from reference TRBV18 and TRBJ1-5): NAGVMQNPRHLVRRRGQEARLRCSPMKGHSHVYWYRQLPEEGLKFMVYLQKENIIDESGMPKERFSAEFPKEGPSILRIQQVVRGDSAAYFCASSLQRDGGNQPQHFGDGTRLSIL.

The chain combines TRBV6-1 with TRBJ2-7; TRBD2 might be the D (6 bases). The CDR3 contains 16 residues. Trimming took 3 bases from V and 2 from J, leaving 17 bases between them. CDR1 and CDR2 from the germline V gene are MNHNS and SASEGT. The CDR3 nucleotides read TGTGCCAGCAGTGACTTGAACGGGAGATTGACCTACGAGCAGTACTTC. It encodes CASSDLNGRLTYEQYF.

The chain recombines TRBV2 with TRBJ2-5, with a weak D call TRBD1 (6 bases). The V and J ends lost 6 bases and 5 bases respectively, with 13 bases between them. The CDR3 covers 13 residues. The germline V gene encodes CDR1 SNHLY and CDR2 FYNNEI. The CDR3 loop reads CASSQGSWETQYF. CDR3 in DNA: TGTGCCAGCAGCCAGGGGAGTTGGGAGACCCAGTACTTC. Full variable domain (missing parts from reference TRBV2 and TRBJ2-5): EPEVTQTPSHQVTQMGQEVILRCVPISNHLYFYWYRQILGQKVEFLVSFYNNEISEKSEIFDDQFSVERPDGSNFTLKIRSTKLEDSAMYFCASSQGSWETQYFGPGTRLLVL.

This sequence joins TRBV2 and TRBJ2-1, with 8 positions matching TRBD1. The CDR3 runs 15 residues. Losses at the gene ends were 4 bases for V and 10 bases for J; bases not matched to a gene: 12. The V gene's germline CDR1 is SNHLY and CDR2 FYNNEI. The CDR3 region has the DNA TGTGCCAGCAGTGGGCAGGGGGCCATTCTGCCGGAGCAGTTCTTC. This sequence encodes CASSGQGAILPEQFF.

The chain is built from TRBV19 and TRBJ2-2, with a possible D match to TRBD1 (6 bases). The germline V gene encodes CDR1 LNHDA and CDR2 SQIVND (reference sequence). Trimming stripped 7 bases from V and 6 bases from J, with 15 bases between. The CDR3 length is 14 residues. The CDR3 sequence: CASNPTGSSGELFF. Written as DNA, the CDR3 is TGTGCCAGTAACCCGACAGGTAGTTCCGGGGAGCTGTTTTTT.

The chain has TRBV5-8 and TRBJ2-3, with 8 bases that match TRBD1. V lost 0 bases, J lost 6 bases, and 9 bases stayed unmatched. This CDR3 is 16 amino acids long. The germline CDR1 and CDR2 sequences are SGHTS and YDEGEE. CDR3 sequence reads: CASSLGDRGHSDTQYF. CDR3 DNA sequence: TGTGCCAGCAGCTTGGGTGACAGGGGACATTCTGATACGCAGTATTTT.

The CDR3 reads CASSPPTGDSTEAFF. In nucleotides, the CDR3 is TGTGCCAGCTCACCACCTACAGGGGATAGTACTGAAGCTTTCTTT. The V call is TRBV18, the J call TRBJ1-1, with TRBD1 identical over 7 bases. With 0 bases clipped from V and 5 bases from J, the junction kept 6 bases outside the gene matches. This CDR3 is built from 15 residues. Germline V gene lookup returns CDR1 KGHSH and CDR2 LQKENI.

V usage is TRBV4-2 and J usage is TRBJ2-5; TRBD1 aligns across 10 bases. Germline CDR1 reads LGHNA; CDR2 reads YNFKEQ. Unmatched junction bases numbered 6, after V lost 0 bases and J lost 5 bases. The CDR3 has 16 amino acids. The CDR3 sequence: CASSQDLGQGRETQYF. The CDR3 bases are TGTGCCAGCAGCCAAGATCTGGGACAGGGGCGGGAGACCCAGTACTTC.

This clone turned up a few times. V usage is TRBV28 and J usage is TRBJ2-7, with a possible D match to TRBD1 (6 bases). The V and J ends lost 6 bases and 5 bases respectively, with 14 bases between them. The V gene's germline CDR1 is MDHEN and CDR2 SYDVKM. The CDR3 runs to 13 residues. The DNA of the CDR3 is TGTGCCAGCAGCCTAACAGGGATGGACGAGCAGTACTTC. This codes for CASSLTGMDEQYF.

The gene calls are TRBV5-1 and TRBJ2-5; 8 positions agree with TRBD2. V shed 6 bases and J 1 base; nucleotides not matched to a gene: 14. This CDR3 spans 17 amino acids. Germline CDR1 and CDR2: SGHRS and YFSETQ. The CDR3 coding sequence is TGCGCCAGCACCGTATCAGAGCGGGGGCCCCCCCAAGAGACCCAGTACTTC. Amino acids: CASTVSERGPPQETQYF.

V gene TRBV7-2 combines with J gene TRBJ1-1; D is possibly TRBD1 (5 bases). V shed 6 bases and J shed 6 bases, with 14 bases lying between them. CDR1 is SGHTA and CDR2 is FQGNSA in the germline V gene. The CDR3 has 13 residues. In DNA form, the CDR3 reads TGTGCCAGCAGTCCCCGACAGACGTCTGAAGCTTTCTTT. Translation gives CASSPRQTSEAFF. The complete variable domain, with remaining parts taken from reference TRBV7-2 and TRBJ1-1, reads GAGVSQSPSNKVTEKGKDVELRCDPISGHTALYWYRQSLGQGLEFLIYFQGNSAPDKSGLPSDRFSAERTGGSVSTLTIQRTQQEDSAVYLCASSPRQTSEAFFGQGTRLTVV.

The chain has TRBV6-5 and TRBJ1-5, with 9 bases matching TRBD1. The CDR3 totals 15 residues. Germline V gene data show CDR1 as MNHEY and CDR2 as SVGAGI. Trimming at V came to 0 bases and at J to 7 bases, leaving 4 bases not matched to a gene. The CDR3 loop reads CASSYSQGAGQPQHF. The DNA for the CDR3 is TGTGCCAGCAGTTACTCACAGGGGGCAGGACAGCCCCAGCATTTT.

The J gene is TRBJ1-4, the V gene TRBV7-2; tentative D call: TRBD1 (6 bases). This CDR3 is 17 amino acids long. Germline CDR1 SGHTA, CDR2 FQGNSA. The germline V and J ends were trimmed by 5 bases and 0 bases, with 16 bases remaining between them. CDR3: CASSQGTTRSTNEKLFF. The CDR3 DNA reads as TGTGCCAGCAGCCAGGGGACCACTCGATCAACTAATGAAAAACTGTTTTTT.

This clone was recorded only once. The chain carries TRBV6-5 and TRBJ1-1; D is undetermined. Per germline, CDR1 MNHEY and CDR2 SVGAGI. Trimming removed 0 bases from V and 1 base from J, with 6 bases in between. The CDR3 loop spans 14 amino acids. The CDR3 is CASSYSQENTEAFF. CDR3 coding DNA: TGTGCCAGCAGTTACTCTCAGGAGAACACTGAAGCTTTCTTT.

The chain links TRBV27 to TRBJ1-5, with a tentative D call TRBD1 (5 bases). Germline-derived CDR1 and CDR2 are MNHEY and SMNVEV (reference sequence). The CDR3 loop spans 13 amino acids. V lost 11 bases and J lost 3, with 14 bases in between. DNA for the CDR3: TGTGCCCGCTACCAGGGTTTCAATCAGCCCCAGCATTTT. Amino acid sequence: CARYQGFNQPQHF.

The chain joins TRBV6-2 or TRBV6-3 to TRBJ2-3; a possible D gene is TRBD2 (5 bases). CDR1 MNHEY and CDR2 SVGEGT come from the germline V gene. CDR3 length: 14 residues. Trimming removed 0 bases at V and 2 bases at J, with 6 bases between. The CDR3 bases are TGTGCCAGCAGTTACTCGAGGGCCACAGATACGCAGTATTTT. It encodes CASSYSRATDTQYF.

V gene TRBV30 combines with J gene TRBJ1-1; D ambiguous. This CDR3 contains 12 residues. Germline lookup yields CDR1 GTSNPN and CDR2 SVGIG (reference sequence). Trimming removed 4 bases at V and 3 bases at J, with 9 bases between. In DNA, the CDR3 is TGTGCCTGGAAGGTCCGGGACACTGAAGCTTTCTTT. Amino acid sequence: CAWKVRDTEAFF.

As concerns this clone: An end of the junction differs from the germline gene, which may be a read error. The rearrangement uses TRBV4-3 and TRBJ2-3, with 9 bases that match TRBD2. The CDR3 is made up of 15 amino acids. The V gene's germline CDR1 is LGHNA and CDR2 YSLEER. The DNA of the CDR3 is TGCGCCAGCAGCCAGAATAGCGGGGGCACCGATACGCAGTATTTT. The encoded protein is CASSQNSGGTDTQYF.

This clone was seen just once. V gene TRBV6-1 combines with J gene TRBJ1-5; D not resolved. The CDR3 spans 17 residues. V dropped 2 bases and J dropped 6 bases, with 20 bases sitting between them. Germline lookup yields CDR1 MNHNS and CDR2 SASEGT. CDR3 region: CASSEFYKGRSIQPQHF. The CDR3 DNA reads TGTGCCAGCAGTGAATTCTATAAGGGAAGATCAATTCAGCCCCAGCATTTT.